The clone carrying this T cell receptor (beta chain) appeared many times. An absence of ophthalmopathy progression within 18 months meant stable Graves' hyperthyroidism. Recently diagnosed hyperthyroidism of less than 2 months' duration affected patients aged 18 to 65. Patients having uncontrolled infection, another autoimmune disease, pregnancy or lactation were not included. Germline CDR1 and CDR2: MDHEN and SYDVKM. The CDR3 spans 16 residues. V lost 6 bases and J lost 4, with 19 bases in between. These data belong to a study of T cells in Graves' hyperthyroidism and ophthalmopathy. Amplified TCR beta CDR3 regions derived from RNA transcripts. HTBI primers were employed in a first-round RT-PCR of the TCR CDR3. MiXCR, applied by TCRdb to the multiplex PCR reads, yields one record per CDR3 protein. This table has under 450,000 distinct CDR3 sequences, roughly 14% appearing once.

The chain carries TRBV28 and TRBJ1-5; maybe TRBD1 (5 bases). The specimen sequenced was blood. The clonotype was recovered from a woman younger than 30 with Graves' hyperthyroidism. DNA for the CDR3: TGTGCCAGCAGCCGTTTGAGCGGCAGGGAGAATCAGCCCCAGCATTTT. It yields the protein CASSRLSGRENQPQHF.